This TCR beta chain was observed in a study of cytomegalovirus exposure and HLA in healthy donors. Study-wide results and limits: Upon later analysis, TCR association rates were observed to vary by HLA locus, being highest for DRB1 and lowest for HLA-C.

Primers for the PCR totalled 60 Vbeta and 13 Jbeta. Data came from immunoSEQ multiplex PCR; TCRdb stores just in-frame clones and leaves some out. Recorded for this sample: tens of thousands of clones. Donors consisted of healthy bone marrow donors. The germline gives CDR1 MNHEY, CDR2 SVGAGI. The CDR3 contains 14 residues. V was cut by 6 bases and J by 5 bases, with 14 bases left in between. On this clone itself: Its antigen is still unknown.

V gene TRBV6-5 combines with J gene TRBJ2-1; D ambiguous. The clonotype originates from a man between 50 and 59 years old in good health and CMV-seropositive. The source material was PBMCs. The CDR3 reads CASRLRSFDNEQFF. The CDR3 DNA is TGTGCCAGCAGACTCCGATCCTTTGACAATGAGCAGTTCTTC.